A single sample is the source of the 13 T cell receptor beta chains below, sequenced in a study of cytomegalovirus exposure and HLA in healthy donors. The primer mix had 60 Vbeta and 13 Jbeta primers. The method was immunoSEQ multiplex PCR; TCRdb's version includes in-frame clones alone and lacks a portion of them. The sample has 110,000 to 150,000 clones; 65% to 75% are singletons. The sequenced material came from PBMCs. The receptors derive from a man aged 55 to 70 in good health and CMV-seronegative.

This clone was seen just once. V usage is TRBV30 and J usage is TRBJ2-7, with 8 bases that match TRBD1. The CDR3 extends over 11 amino acids. CDR1 is GTSNPN, CDR2 SVGIG, per germline (reference sequence). Trimming took 8 bases from V and 4 from J; bases not matched to a gene: 4. The CDR3 nucleotides are TGTGCCGGGGGACAGGCGTACGAGCAGTACTTC. Protein: CAGGQAYEQYF.

J is TRBJ2-6 and V is TRBV30; 13 bases agree with TRBD2. Trimming took 4 bases from V and 2 from J; bases not matched to a gene: 8. The CDR3 runs to 18 residues. Per the germline V gene, CDR1 is GTSNPN and CDR2 is SVGIG (reference sequence). The CDR3 sequence is CAWTGTSGKTAGANVLTF. The CDR3 bases are TGTGCCTGGACAGGGACTAGCGGGAAGACCGCTGGGGCCAACGTCCTGACTTTC.

DNA for the CDR3: TGTGCCTGGAACAGGGGCCCGTATGGCTACACCTTC. Encoded protein: CAWNRGPYGYTF. The chain recombines TRBV30 with TRBJ1-2; 7 nucleotides line up with TRBD1. The V and J ends lost 4 bases and 5 bases, in that order; junction bases with no gene match: 4. Looked up from germline, CDR1 is GTSNPN and CDR2 is SVGIG (reference sequence). The CDR3 runs 12 residues.

The V and J genes are TRBV11-2 and TRBJ2-7; TRBD1 aligns across 7 bases. The CDR3 runs 14 residues. The junction had 6 bases not matched to a gene; V was cut back by 5 bases and J by 2 bases. Germline CDR1 SGHAT, CDR2 FQNNGV. The CDR3 nucleotides read TGTGCCAGCAGCAAAGGGGGCGCAGCCTACGAGCAGTACTTC. Amino acid sequence: CASSKGGAAYEQYF. The whole variable domain, filled in from reference TRBV11-2 and TRBJ2-7, reads EAGVAQSPRYKIIEKRQSVAFWCNPISGHATLYWYQQILGQGPKLLIQFQNNGVVDDSQLPKDRFSAERLKGVDSTLKIQPAKLEDSAVYLCASSKGGAAYEQYFGPGTRLTVT.

In this sample, this clone turned up a few times. V usage is TRBV12-5 and J usage is TRBJ1-5, with 7 nucleotides matching TRBD1. V gave up 3 bases and J gave up 0 bases; unmatched junction bases: 8. This CDR3 is 17 amino acids long. In germline, CDR1 is LGHNT, CDR2 FRNRAP. The CDR3 DNA reads as TGTGCTAGTGGTTTAATGGACAGGAAGAATAGCAATCAGCCCCAGCATTTT. This sequence encodes CASGLMDRKNSNQPQHF.

This rearrangement joins TRBV9 to TRBJ2-3, with 9 bases fitting TRBD2. The germline CDR1 and CDR2 sequences are SGDLS and YYNGEE. V lost 2 bases to trimming and J lost 3 bases; unmatched junction nucleotides: 7. CDR3 length: 16 amino acids. The CDR3, as DNA: TGTGCCAGCAGCGTGAAGAGCGGGAGGATAACAGATACGCAGTATTTT. It encodes CASSVKSGRITDTQYF.

CDR3 sequence reads: CASSRTGLGTEAFF. CDR3 nucleotide sequence: TGTGCCAGCAGCAGAACAGGGTTGGGCACTGAAGCTTTCTTT. V gene TRBV7-3 combines with J gene TRBJ1-1, with D perhaps matching TRBD1 (6 bases). The CDR3 has 14 residues. Trimming took 5 bases from V and 4 from J, leaving 14 bases between them. CDR1 is SGHTA, CDR2 FQGTGA, per germline.

V gene TRBV29-1 combines with J gene TRBJ1-4; 9 bases line up with TRBD1. Germline CDR1 SQVTM, CDR2 ANQGSEA. Trimming took 8 bases from V and 3 from J; bases not matched to a gene: 4. The CDR3 loop spans 13 amino acids. The CDR3 coding sequence is TGCAGCACCCGACAGGGGGCTAATGAAAAACTGTTTTTT. It codes for CSTRQGANEKLFF.

On this clone: Other DNA sequences within the sample encode an identical CDR3. The V call is TRBV30, the J call TRBJ1-5; 9 positions match TRBD1. J gave up 4 bases and V 3 bases, and 4 bases lay outside the gene matches. The CDR3 runs 14 residues. Germline CDR1 is GTSNPN and CDR2 is SVGIG (reference sequence). Here the CDR3 reads CAWSLTGGNQPQHF. The CDR3 region has the DNA TGTGCCTGGAGCCTGACAGGGGGGAATCAGCCCCAGCATTTT.

The chain uses TRBV2 and TRBJ1-2; TRBD1 matches 7 bases. CDR3 length equals 15 residues. Trimming cost V 4 bases and J 0 bases; bases outside gene matches: 5. Germline loops: CDR1 SNHLY, CDR2 FYNNEI. In DNA, the CDR3 is TGTGCCAGCAGTGTAGCGGGGACAGCTAACTATGGCTACACCTTC. Encoded protein: CASSVAGTANYGYTF.

There are a few counts of this clone. Other DNA variants within this sample encode the same CDR3. This chain connects TRBV30 to TRBJ1-1, with TRBD1 as a possible D gene (6 bases). The CDR3 sequence is 13 residues long. V dropped 0 bases and J dropped 2 bases, with 7 bases sitting between them. Germline V lookup: CDR1 GTSNPN, CDR2 SVGIG (reference sequence). The CDR3, as DNA: TGTGCCTGGAGTGTACAGGGTAACACTGAAGCTTTCTTT. Translation: CAWSVQGNTEAFF.

This clone was observed a handful of times. V gene TRBV30 combines with J gene TRBJ1-4, with D maybe TRBD1 (6 bases). This CDR3 contains 14 residues. CDR1 and CDR2 (germline): GTSNPN, SVGIG (reference sequence). V lost 2 bases to trimming and J lost 3 bases, with 10 bases between them. This CDR3 reads CAWSTDSPNEKLFF. In DNA, the CDR3 is TGTGCCTGGAGTACGGACAGCCCTAATGAAAAACTGTTTTTT.

J is TRBJ2-7 and V is TRBV2; 12 positions agree with TRBD1. With 2 bases clipped from V and 3 bases from J, the junction kept 14 bases outside the gene matches. Germline V gene sequence: CDR1 SNHLY, CDR2 FYNNEI. The CDR3 spans 19 residues. The CDR3 coding sequence is TGTGCCAGCAGTGAAAGGGACAGGGGGCGCGGACTAGCGGACTACGAGCAGTACTTC. This encodes CASSERDRGRGLADYEQYF.